This T cell receptor beta chain derives from a study of T cell changes during pregnancy in multiple sclerosis. TCRdb keeps only in-frame clones here, not all; method: immunoSEQ multiplex PCR. The sample gives about 84,000 clones, 94% of which show up once; 2.5% is in the top ten. The V gene lost 7 bases and the J gene lost 7 bases, with 14 bases spanning the gap. The CDR3 totals 14 residues. CDR1 is MDHEN and CDR2 is SYDVKM in the germline V gene. This receptor was taken from a female donor with multiple sclerosis, enrolled in a pregnancy study. The chain has TRBV28 and TRBJ1-6, with TRBD1 as a possible D gene (6 bases). Source: peripheral blood, taken in the third trimester of pregnancy. The CDR3 loop reads CASTTGQINSPLHF. The CDR3 DNA follows: TGTGCCAGCACTACAGGACAGATCAATTCACCCCTCCACTTT. Using reference TRBV28 and TRBJ1-6 for the parts outside the CDR3, the full variable domain is DVKVTQSSRYLVKRTGEKVFLECVQDMDHENMFWYRQDPGLGLRLIYFSYDVKMKEKGDIPEGYSVSREKKERFSLILESASTNQTSMYLCASTTGQINSPLHFGNGTRLTVT.